One and the same sample provided the 8 T cell receptor beta chains below, sequenced in a study of shared clonotypes between healthy human individuals. Clones were sequenced by immunoSEQ multiplex PCR, and TCRdb holds only the in-frame ones, with some missing. The sample lists around 2.5 million clones; 90% to 95% were seen once. Material: naive CD4+ T cells from PBMCs. Subset noted: CD45RA+ positively selected. The origin of the receptors is a man between 18 and 29 years old in good health. Some clones in this sample may be carry-over from other donors' samples.

The chain combines TRBV18 with TRBJ2-3; D is unclear. V was trimmed by 0 bases and J by 2 bases, leaving 9 bases between them. Germline values: CDR1 KGHSH, CDR2 LQKENI. The CDR3 totals 15 residues. The chain's CDR3 is CASSPPSRNTDTQYF. CDR3 coding DNA: TGTGCCAGCTCACCACCAAGTCGAAACACAGATACGCAGTATTTT. Combining the CDR3 with reference TRBV18 and TRBJ2-3 gives the whole variable domain NAGVMQNPRHLVRRRGQEARLRCSPMKGHSHVYWYRQLPEEGLKFMVYLQKENIIDESGMPKERFSAEFPKEGPSILRIQQVVRGDSAAYFCASSPPSRNTDTQYFGPGTRLTVL.

This sequence joins TRBV5-1 and TRBJ2-1; 8 bases agree with TRBD2. V trimming: 0 bases; J trimming: 0 bases; junction bases outside the gene matches: 5. Germline CDR1 is SGHRS and CDR2 is YFSETQ. This CDR3 region has 17 residues. The CDR3 region is CASSLARRGGSYNEQFF. The CDR3 coding sequence is TGCGCCAGCAGCTTGGCCCGCCGGGGGGGCTCCTACAATGAGCAGTTCTTC.

V usage is TRBV29-1 and J usage is TRBJ2-7; D remains ambiguous. This CDR3 is 13 amino acids long. Trimming removed 1 base from V and 0 bases from J, with 7 bases in between. CDR1 and CDR2 from the germline V gene are SQVTM and ANQGSEA. The CDR3 region is CSVEVWSSYEQYF. As DNA, the CDR3 is TGCAGCGTTGAAGTGTGGTCCTCCTACGAGCAGTACTTC.

The chain uses TRBV5-4 and TRBJ2-1, with 7 bases aligning to TRBD1. Looked up from germline, CDR1 is SGHNT and CDR2 is YYREEE (reference sequence). After removal of 5 bases from V and 11 bases from J, the junction contained 16 bases not matched to a gene. The CDR3 consists of 15 residues. The CDR3 DNA reads TGTGCCAGCAGGAAAGTGGAGCCCCGACAGGGAAAGCAGTTCTTC. It specifies CASRKVEPRQGKQFF.

CDR3 coding DNA: TGTGCCAGCACACTAGCGGGAGTCGTTGGGGCCAACGTCCTGACTTTC. This translates into CASTLAGVVGANVLTF. This chain links TRBV28 with TRBJ2-6; 11 positions agree with TRBD2. The CDR3 length is 16 residues. V lost 7 bases to trimming and J lost 3 bases; unmatched junction nucleotides: 5. Germline CDR1 and CDR2: MDHEN and SYDVKM.

This chain's CDR3 is CASSWRRFDRYSGNTIYF. The CDR3 DNA reads as TGTGCCAGCAGCTGGCGCCGATTTGACAGGTACTCTGGAAACACCATATATTTT. V gene TRBV5-6 combines with J gene TRBJ1-3; maybe TRBD1 (6 bases). The CDR3 covers 18 residues. Germline CDR1 SGHDT, CDR2 YYEEEE. V dropped 3 bases and J dropped 0 bases, with 19 bases sitting between them.

This chain links TRBV20-1 with TRBJ2-5; the D call may be TRBD1 or TRBD2 (5 bases each). The V gene's germline CDR1 is DFQATT and CDR2 SNEGSKA (reference sequence). V gave up 3 bases and J gave up 9 bases, with 11 bases separating them. The CDR3 consists of 11 residues. The CDR3 DNA reads as TGCAGTGCTAGGGTCCTGGGGGCCCAGTACTTC. It codes for CSARVLGAQYF.

The chain uses TRBV28 and TRBJ1-6; no firm D call. The CDR3 is 15 residues long. The germline CDR1 and CDR2 sequences are MDHEN and SYDVKM. The V gene lost 4 bases and the J gene lost 9 bases, with 16 bases spanning the gap. The CDR3 nucleotides read TGTGCCAGCAGTTCACCGGACCCACCGCCTTCACCCCTCCACTTT. This encodes CASSSPDPPPSPLHF.